The clone carrying this T cell receptor (beta chain) was counted ten times or more. The CDR3 extends over 12 amino acids. Germline CDR1 reads DFQATT; CDR2 reads SNEGSKA (reference sequence). V was pared by 2 bases and J by 5 bases, with 9 bases between. MiXCR, run by TCRdb on the RT-PCR reads, gives a single entry per CDR3 protein. Of approximately 720,000 distinct CDR3 sequences detected, 13% to 15% appear once; the ten largest clones hold just over 3.5%. Sequencing input: memory CD4+ T cells from blood. The chain is built from TRBV20-1 and TRBJ2-5; D is unresolved. This TCR was recovered from a female donor in good health, serving as a healthy control. The CDR3 bases are TGCAGTGCTAGACCCTTCGTGGAGACCCAGTACTTC. This sequence encodes CSARPFVETQYF.